The rows below give T cell receptor beta chains drawn from one sample of a study of TIL therapy for anti-PD-1-resistant metastatic lung cancer. The data were produced by immunoSEQ multiplex PCR, yet TCRdb's version contains in-frame clones alone and is incomplete. The data show 40,000 to 55,000 clones, with around 80% seen just once and 4% to 5.5% held by the top ten. This sample comprised blood, obtained at baseline. The receptors stem from a woman aged 30 to 85 with non-small cell lung cancer. Both conserved end residues are trimmed from each CDR3. The order of the fields is CDR3 protein, V gene.

CDR3 protein: ASSLSMSSPLH
V gene: TRBV27

CDR3 protein: ASSLGEDYGYT
V gene: TRBV5-1

CDR3 protein: ASRGPPEAYGYT
V gene: TRBV6-6

CDR3 protein: ASSPPRTRSSTDTQY
V gene: TRBV18

CDR3 protein: ASSYRDHRQY
V gene: TRBV14

CDR3 protein: ASSQGISVGEETQY
V gene: TRBV4-1

CDR3 protein: ATAVGSEQY
V gene: TRBV19

CDR3 protein: ASSALQGGYT
V gene: TRBV6-5

CDR3 protein: ASRNSGGADEQY
V gene: TRBV6-6

CDR3 protein: ASSAQQDTQY
V gene: TRBV19

CDR3 protein: ASSAVRGPREKLF
V gene: TRBV11-2

CDR3 protein: ASSVGGGYGYT
V gene: TRBV9

CDR3 protein: AISLDSSGQPQH
V gene: TRBV10-3

CDR3 protein: ASSFQGASTDTQY
V gene: TRBV7-9

CDR3 protein: ASSVVGRERETQY
V gene: TRBV9

CDR3 protein: ASSEKGGTGYT
V gene: TRBV6-1

CDR3 protein: AWSVQGTGTYEQY
V gene: TRBV30

CDR3 protein: ASSLGTVRKAF
V gene: TRBV5-6

CDR3 protein: ASSSSGTLQF
V gene: TRBV6-5

CDR3 protein: ASSLSRGTDTQY
V gene: TRBV27

CDR3 protein: ASSGSVLRETQY
V gene: TRBV9

CDR3 protein: ASSQDEGWGYGYT
V gene: TRBV4-2

CDR3 protein: ASSSYRESRTEAF
V gene: TRBV5-1

CDR3 protein: ASSSPEGRTYEQY
V gene: TRBV6-6

CDR3 protein: ASSLGAARYTEAF
V gene: TRBV7-2

CDR3 protein: AHNDEANVLT
V gene: TRBV19

CDR3 protein: ASSMELKSEKLF
V gene: TRBV19

CDR3 protein: AWSVQINYGYT
V gene: TRBV30

CDR3 protein: ASSPYSLQETQY
V gene: TRBV27

CDR3 protein: ASSLGGTLTEAF
V gene: TRBV28

CDR3 protein: ASSTGYGYT
V gene: TRBV2

CDR3 protein: ASYSGAIQETQY
V gene: TRBV2

CDR3 protein: AWSAGAVQETQY
V gene: TRBV30

CDR3 protein: ASSQVVGTNEKLF
V gene: TRBV4-2

CDR3 protein: ASSPYPGQGLGEQY
V gene: TRBV5-4

CDR3 protein: ASNSGTAESYEQY
V gene: TRBV9

CDR3 protein: ASSTGQGGSYEQY
V gene: TRBV19

CDR3 protein: ASSVDRGPGANVLT
V gene: TRBV9

CDR3 protein: ASSLSPGQGRTEAF
V gene: TRBV5-1

CDR3 protein: ASSLAVGNANEKLF
V gene: TRBV5-8

CDR3 protein: ASSYGLAGYTGELF
V gene: TRBV5-4

CDR3 protein: ASSESKTGHVSSPLH
V gene: TRBV10-2

CDR3 protein: AISGAREGGPTDTQY
V gene: TRBV10-3

CDR3 protein: ASSPGRGGTQY
V gene: TRBV5-1

CDR3 protein: SVGGTDPGANVLT
V gene: TRBV29-1

CDR3 protein: ASSTNPNTEAF
V gene: TRBV19

CDR3 protein: ASSLEAYNEQF
V gene: TRBV5-1

CDR3 protein: ASRGLAGGVSSYNEQF
V gene: TRBV2

CDR3 protein: ASSLGQGGYNEQF
V gene: TRBV5-1

CDR3 protein: ASSTLTGGSLTDTQY
V gene: TRBV28

CDR3 protein: ASYVRGETDTQY
V gene: TRBV5-1

CDR3 protein: AISAGSGGTDTQY
V gene: TRBV10-3

CDR3 protein: ASSVAASGGGTDTQY
V gene: TRBV9

CDR3 protein: ASSYVTGTGDEKLF
V gene: TRBV6-5

CDR3 protein: ASSAGDNYEQY
V gene: TRBV5-1

CDR3 protein: ASSFPRGQITDTQY
V gene: TRBV7-9

CDR3 protein: ASSASWGTRQPQH
V gene: TRBV6-1